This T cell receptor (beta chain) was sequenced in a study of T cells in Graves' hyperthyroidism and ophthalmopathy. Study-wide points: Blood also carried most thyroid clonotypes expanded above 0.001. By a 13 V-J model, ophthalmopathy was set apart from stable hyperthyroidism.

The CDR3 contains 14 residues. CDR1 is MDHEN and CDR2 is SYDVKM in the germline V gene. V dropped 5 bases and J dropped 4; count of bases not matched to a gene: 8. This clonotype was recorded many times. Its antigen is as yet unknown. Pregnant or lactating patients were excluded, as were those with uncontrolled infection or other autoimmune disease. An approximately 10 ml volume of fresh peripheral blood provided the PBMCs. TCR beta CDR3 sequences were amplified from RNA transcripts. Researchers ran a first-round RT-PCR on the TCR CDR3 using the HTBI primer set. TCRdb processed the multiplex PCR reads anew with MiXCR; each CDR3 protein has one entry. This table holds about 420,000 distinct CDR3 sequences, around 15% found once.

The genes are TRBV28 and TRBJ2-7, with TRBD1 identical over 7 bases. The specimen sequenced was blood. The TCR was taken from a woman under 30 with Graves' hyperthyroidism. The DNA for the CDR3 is TGTGCCAGCAGTCCCAGACAGGGCTATTACGAGCAGTACTTC. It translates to CASSPRQGYYEQYF.